The 4 T cell receptor beta chains reported below all come from one sample, sequenced in a study of shared clonotypes between healthy human individuals. Generated by immunoSEQ multiplex PCR, the TCRdb table keeps only in-frame clones and is missing some. The table shows millions of clones, with 85% to 95% occurring only once. The sequenced material came from naive CD4+ T cells from PBMCs. Subset reported: CD45RA+ positively selected. The receptor set was obtained from a man between 18 and 29 years old in good health. Some clones in this sample may be carry-over from other donors' samples.

The chain employs TRBV12-5 and TRBJ1-1; the D gene is possibly TRBD1 (6 bases). The germline gives CDR1 LGHNT, CDR2 FRNRAP. This CDR3 has 17 amino acids. The V gene lost 5 bases and the J gene lost 4 bases, with 23 bases spanning the gap. The DNA for the CDR3 is TGTGCTAGTGGTCTCCAAGCGACCGGGGGGCGAGGCACTGAAGCTTTCTTT. It translates to CASGLQATGGRGTEAFF.

This chain links TRBV4-1 with TRBJ2-5; possible D gene TRBD2, 5 bases. This CDR3 has 14 amino acids. V dropped 3 bases and J dropped 5 bases, with 13 bases sitting between them. Looked up from germline, CDR1 is MGHRA and CDR2 is YSYEKL. For the CDR3, the DNA is TGCGCCAGCAGCCAGATCGGGGTTTGGGAGACCCAGTACTTC. Encoded protein: CASSQIGVWETQYF.

This clone was recorded only once. As DNA, the CDR3 is TGTGCCAGCAGTCCGGCGGGTGCCGAGACCCAGTACTTC. Its protein is CASSPAGAETQYF. The V gene is TRBV6-5, the J gene TRBJ2-5; TRBD2 is a possible D gene (5 bases). The CDR3 runs to 13 residues. Germline CDR1 is MNHEY and CDR2 is SVGAGI. The V end lost 5 bases, the J end lost 5 bases, and 12 bases lay between the germline ends.

This clone has only a few counts. This chain links TRBV6-5 with TRBJ1-1; D gene uncertain. This CDR3 comprises 12 residues. V lost 6 bases, J lost 10 bases, and 15 bases lay in between. Germline loops: CDR1 MNHEY, CDR2 SVGAGI. The CDR3: CASSQRFGGAFF. DNA for the CDR3: TGTGCCAGCAGCCAAAGATTTGGAGGAGCTTTCTTT.